A selection of T cell receptor beta chains follows, all from one sample in a study of blood T cell repertoires in COVID-19. Libraries were prepared by immunoSEQ multiplex PCR; TCRdb keeps only in-frame clonotypes and omits some of them. The data hold about 220,000 clones, with about nine tenths observed a single time. The specimen sequenced was PBMCs or T cells enriched from blood (not recorded which). The receptors stem from a woman aged 40-49 years with acute COVID-19. Both conserved end residues are part of each CDR3. A D gene is named only where the DNA matches it firmly. Size tells how often a clone was seen (once, few, many) or the class of an expanded clone, and some rows leave it out.

size | D | length | J | V | CDR3 | DNA
NA | TRBD2 | 17 | TRBJ2-3 | TRBV11-2 | CASSSRSSSGGANTQYF | TGTGCCAGCAGCTCCCGCTCGTCTAGCGGGGGGGCCAATACGCAGTATTTT
once | NA | 16 | TRBJ1-5 | TRBV2 | CASRALQGGADQPQHF | TGTGCCAGCAGGGCCTTACAGGGAGGGGCCGATCAGCCCCAGCATTTT
NA | TRBD1 | 13 | TRBJ2-2 | TRBV24-1 | CAAGGGPSGELFF | TGTGCCGCAGGGGGCGGGCCATCTGGGGAGCTGTTTTTT
NA | TRBD2 | 16 | TRBJ2-3 | TRBV10-3 | CAISDLAGGATDTQYF | TGTGCCATCAGTGACCTAGCGGGGGGAGCCACAGATACGCAGTATTTT
NA | TRBD2 | 16 | TRBJ2-1 | TRBV2 | CASRRTSGGGGNEQFF | TGTGCCAGCAGGAGGACTAGCGGGGGGGGAGGCAATGAGCAGTTCTTC
NA | TRBD1 | 15 | TRBJ2-3 | TRBV10-3 | CAIRQGAEGTDTQYF | TGTGCCATAAGACAGGGGGCGGAAGGAACAGATACGCAGTATTTT
NA | TRBD2 | 15 | TRBJ2-3 | TRBV10-3 | CAISVAGTITDTQYF | TGTGCCATCAGCGTCGCCGGGACTATCACAGATACGCAGTATTTT
NA | TRBD1 | 14 | TRBJ2-2 | TRBV28 | CASSYGTAAGELFF | TGTGCCAGCAGTTATGGGACAGCCGCCGGGGAGCTGTTTTTT
few | TRBD1 | 19 | TRBJ2-1 | TRBV2 | CASSEALQPGQGIYNEQFF | TGTGCCAGCAGTGAAGCGCTTCAACCGGGACAGGGGATTTACAATGAGCAGTTCTTC
NA | TRBD2 | 14 | TRBJ2-2 | TRBV2 | CASKPSGGTGELFF | TGTGCCAGCAAACCTAGCGGGGGAACCGGGGAGCTGTTTTTT